In its sample, the clone carrying this T cell receptor beta chain was seen a few times. Antigen: not known. Healthy individuals who donated bone marrow served as the donors. The PCR made use of 60 Vbeta and 13 Jbeta primers. The method was immunoSEQ multiplex PCR; TCRdb's version includes in-frame clones alone and lacks a portion of them. The sample carries about 150,000 clones, less than 65% recorded once. These data are taken from a study of cytomegalovirus exposure and HLA in healthy donors. Study results and limitations: Analysis was performed later, and it showed HLA-associated TCR beta chains to be more clonally expanded than equally common others. Across donors, most TCRs were seen rarely, yet some public ones were widespread.

The V end lost 4 bases, the J end lost 5 bases, and 14 bases lay between the germline ends. The CDR3 loop spans 15 amino acids. Germline assignment: CDR1 MGHRA and CDR2 YSYEKL. The rearrangement links TRBV4-1 to TRBJ1-4; D is perhaps TRBD1 (6 bases). Sequenced sample: PBMCs. The receptor was isolated from a woman aged 25 to 45 in good health and CMV-seropositive. This CDR3 is CASSLLGQNNEKLFF. CDR3 nucleotide sequence: TGCGCCAGCAGCCTCCTCGGACAGAACAATGAAAAACTGTTTTTT.